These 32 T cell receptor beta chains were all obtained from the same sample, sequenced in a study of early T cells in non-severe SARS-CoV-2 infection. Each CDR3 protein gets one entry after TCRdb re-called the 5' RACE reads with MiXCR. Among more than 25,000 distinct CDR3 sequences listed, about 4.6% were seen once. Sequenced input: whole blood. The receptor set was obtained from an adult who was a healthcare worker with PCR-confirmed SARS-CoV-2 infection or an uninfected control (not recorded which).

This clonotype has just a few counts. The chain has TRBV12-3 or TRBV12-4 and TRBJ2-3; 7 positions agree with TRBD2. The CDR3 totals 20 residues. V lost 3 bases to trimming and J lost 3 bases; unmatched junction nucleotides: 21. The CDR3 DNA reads TGTGCCAGCAGTTTTCGTCGCTTGGGACTATCCGACAGCGAAACAGATACGCAGTATTTT. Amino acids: CASSFRRLGLSDSETDTQYF.

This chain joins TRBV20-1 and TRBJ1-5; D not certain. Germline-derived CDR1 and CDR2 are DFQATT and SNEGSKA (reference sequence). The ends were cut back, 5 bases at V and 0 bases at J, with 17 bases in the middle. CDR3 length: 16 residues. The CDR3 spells CSARHQRGLSNQPQHF. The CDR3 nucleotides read TGCAGTGCTCGGCATCAAAGAGGGCTTAGCAATCAGCCCCAGCATTTT.

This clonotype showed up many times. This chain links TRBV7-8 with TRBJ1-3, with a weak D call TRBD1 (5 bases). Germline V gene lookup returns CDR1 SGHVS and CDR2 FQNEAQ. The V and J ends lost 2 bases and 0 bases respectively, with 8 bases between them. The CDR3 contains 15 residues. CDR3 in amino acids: CASSLMGDSGNTIYF. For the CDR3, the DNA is TGTGCCAGCAGCTTAATGGGGGACTCTGGAAACACCATATATTTT.

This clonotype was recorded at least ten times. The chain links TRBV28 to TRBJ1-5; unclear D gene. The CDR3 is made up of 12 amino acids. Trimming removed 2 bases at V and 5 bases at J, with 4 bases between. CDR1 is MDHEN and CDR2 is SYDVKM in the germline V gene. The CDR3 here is CASSLVDQPQHF. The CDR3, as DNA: TGTGCCAGCAGTTTAGTAGATCAGCCCCAGCATTTT.

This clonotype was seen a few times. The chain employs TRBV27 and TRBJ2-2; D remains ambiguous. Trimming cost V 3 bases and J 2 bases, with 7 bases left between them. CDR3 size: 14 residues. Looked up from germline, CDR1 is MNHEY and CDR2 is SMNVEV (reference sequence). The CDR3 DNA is TGTGCCAGCAGTTTGGGATACAACACCGGGGAGCTGTTTTTT. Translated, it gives CASSLGYNTGELFF.

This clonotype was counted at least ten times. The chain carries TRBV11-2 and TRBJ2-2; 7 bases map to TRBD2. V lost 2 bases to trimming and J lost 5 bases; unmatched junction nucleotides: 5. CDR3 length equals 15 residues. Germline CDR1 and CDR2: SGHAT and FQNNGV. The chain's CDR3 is CASSLQAGGTGELFF. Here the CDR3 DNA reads TGTGCCAGCAGCTTACAGGCCGGGGGGACCGGGGAGCTGTTTTTT.

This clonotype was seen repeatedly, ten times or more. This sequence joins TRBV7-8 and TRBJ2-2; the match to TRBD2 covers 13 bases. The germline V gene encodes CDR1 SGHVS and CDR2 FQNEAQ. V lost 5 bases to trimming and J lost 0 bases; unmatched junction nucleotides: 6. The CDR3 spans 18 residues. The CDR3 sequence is CASSQRTSGGANTGELFF. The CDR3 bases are TGTGCCAGCAGCCAACGGACTAGCGGGGGAGCGAACACCGGGGAGCTGTTTTTT.

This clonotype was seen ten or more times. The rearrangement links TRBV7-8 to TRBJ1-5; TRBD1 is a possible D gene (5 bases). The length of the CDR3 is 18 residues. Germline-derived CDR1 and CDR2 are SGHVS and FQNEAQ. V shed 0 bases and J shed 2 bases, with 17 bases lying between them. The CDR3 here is CASSLASVFGGGNQPQHF. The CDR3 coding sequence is TGTGCCAGCAGCTTAGCGTCAGTCTTTGGGGGAGGCAATCAGCCCCAGCATTTT.

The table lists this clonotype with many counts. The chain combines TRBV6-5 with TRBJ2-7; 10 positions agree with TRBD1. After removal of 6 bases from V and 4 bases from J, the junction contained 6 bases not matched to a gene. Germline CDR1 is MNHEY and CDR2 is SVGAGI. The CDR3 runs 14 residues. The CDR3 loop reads CASRRQGAAYEQYF. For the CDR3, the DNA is TGTGCCAGCAGGAGACAGGGGGCAGCATACGAGCAGTACTTC.

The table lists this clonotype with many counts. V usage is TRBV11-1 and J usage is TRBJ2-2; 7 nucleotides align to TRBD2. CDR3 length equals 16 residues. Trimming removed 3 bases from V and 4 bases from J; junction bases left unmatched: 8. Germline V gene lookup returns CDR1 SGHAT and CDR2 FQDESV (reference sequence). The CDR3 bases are TGTGCCAGCAGCTTTTTTGCGGGAGTGAGCACCGGGGAGCTGTTTTTT. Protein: CASSFFAGVSTGELFF.

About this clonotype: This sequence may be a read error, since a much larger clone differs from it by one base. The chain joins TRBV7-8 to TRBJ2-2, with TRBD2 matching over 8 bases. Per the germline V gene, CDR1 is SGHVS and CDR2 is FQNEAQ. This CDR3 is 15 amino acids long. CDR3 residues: CASSVAGTSTGELFF. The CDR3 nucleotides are TGTGCCAGCAGCGTAGCCGGGACTAGCACCGGGGAGCTGTTTTTT.

For the CDR3, the DNA is TGTGCCAGCAGCTTAAGGCAGACCTACGAGCAGTACTTC. Translating it yields CASSLRQTYEQYF. This chain links TRBV7-2 with TRBJ2-7; D not resolved. Trimming removed 2 bases at V and 2 bases at J, with 7 bases between. The CDR3 loop spans 13 amino acids. Germline CDR1 is SGHTA and CDR2 is FQGNSA.

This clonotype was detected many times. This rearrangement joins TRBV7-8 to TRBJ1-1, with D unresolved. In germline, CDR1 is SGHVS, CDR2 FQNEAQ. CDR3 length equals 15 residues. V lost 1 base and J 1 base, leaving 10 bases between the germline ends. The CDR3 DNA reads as TGTGCCAGCAGCTTAGAAGGAGCTCAGAACACTGAAGCTTTCTTT. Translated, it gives CASSLEGAQNTEAFF.

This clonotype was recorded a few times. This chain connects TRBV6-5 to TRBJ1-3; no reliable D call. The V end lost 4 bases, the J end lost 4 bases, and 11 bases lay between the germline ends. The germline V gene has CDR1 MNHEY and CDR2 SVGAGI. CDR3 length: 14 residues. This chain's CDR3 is CASSSTWEGNTIYF. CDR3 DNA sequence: TGTGCCAGCAGTTCGACGTGGGAGGGAAACACCATATATTTT.

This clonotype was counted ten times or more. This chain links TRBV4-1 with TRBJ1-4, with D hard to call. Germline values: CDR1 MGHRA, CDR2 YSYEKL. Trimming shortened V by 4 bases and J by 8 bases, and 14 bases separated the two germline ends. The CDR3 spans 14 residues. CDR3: CASSLQPIGEKLFF. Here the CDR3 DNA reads TGCGCCAGCAGCCTTCAGCCGATCGGAGAAAAACTGTTTTTT.

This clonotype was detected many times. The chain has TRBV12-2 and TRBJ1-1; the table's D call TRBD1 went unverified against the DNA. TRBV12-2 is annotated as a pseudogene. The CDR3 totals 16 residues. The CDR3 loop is CASRLALRGRTDEAFF. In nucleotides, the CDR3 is TGTGCAAGTCGCTTAGCTTTGAGGGGGAGGACGGATGAAGCTTTCTTT.

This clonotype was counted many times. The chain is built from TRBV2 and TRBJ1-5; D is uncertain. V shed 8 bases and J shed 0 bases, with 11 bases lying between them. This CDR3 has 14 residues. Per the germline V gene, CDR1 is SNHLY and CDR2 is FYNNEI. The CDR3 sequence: CASSGRGSNQPQHF. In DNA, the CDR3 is TGTGCCAGCTCTGGTCGAGGTAGCAATCAGCCCCAGCATTTT.

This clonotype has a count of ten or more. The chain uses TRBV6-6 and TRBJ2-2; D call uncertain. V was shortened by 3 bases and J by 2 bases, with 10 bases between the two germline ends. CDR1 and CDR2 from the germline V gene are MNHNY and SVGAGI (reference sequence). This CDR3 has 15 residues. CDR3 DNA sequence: TGTGCCAGCAGTTATACAGTCTTAAACACCGGGGAGCTGTTTTTT. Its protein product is CASSYTVLNTGELFF.

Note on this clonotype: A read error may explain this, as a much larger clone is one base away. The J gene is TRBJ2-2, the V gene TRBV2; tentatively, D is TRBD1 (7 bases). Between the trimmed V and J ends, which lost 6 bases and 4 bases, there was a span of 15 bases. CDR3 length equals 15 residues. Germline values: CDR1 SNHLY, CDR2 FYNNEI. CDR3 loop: CASRIRGVGTGELFF. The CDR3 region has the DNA TGTGCCAGCAGGATCAGGGGGGTCGGCACCGGGGAGCTGTTTTTT.

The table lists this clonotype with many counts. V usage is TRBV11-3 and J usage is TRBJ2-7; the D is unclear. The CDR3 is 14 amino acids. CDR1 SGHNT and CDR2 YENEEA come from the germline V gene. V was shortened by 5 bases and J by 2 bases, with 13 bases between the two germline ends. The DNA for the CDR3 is TGTGCCAGCAGCCGAAAATACGAAACCTACGAGCAGTACTTC. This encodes CASSRKYETYEQYF.

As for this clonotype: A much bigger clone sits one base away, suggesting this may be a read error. As DNA, the CDR3 is TGTGCCAGTAGTATGGGTCGTTGGGAACAGGGTCACATTCAGTACTTC. Protein sequence: CASSMGRWEQGHIQYF. This chain links TRBV19 with TRBJ2-4; tentatively, D is TRBD1 (6 bases). This CDR3 is 16 amino acids long. V was shortened by 3 bases and J by 8 bases, with 20 bases between the two germline ends. Germline V gene lookup returns CDR1 LNHDA and CDR2 SQIVND (reference sequence).

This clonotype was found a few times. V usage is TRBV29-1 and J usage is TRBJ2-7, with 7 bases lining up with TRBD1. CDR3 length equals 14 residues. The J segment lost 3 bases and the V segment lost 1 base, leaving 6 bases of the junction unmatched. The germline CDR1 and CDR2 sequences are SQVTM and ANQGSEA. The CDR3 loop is CSVEVRGTDYEQYF. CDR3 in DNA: TGCAGCGTTGAAGTTAGGGGGACAGACTACGAGCAGTACTTC.

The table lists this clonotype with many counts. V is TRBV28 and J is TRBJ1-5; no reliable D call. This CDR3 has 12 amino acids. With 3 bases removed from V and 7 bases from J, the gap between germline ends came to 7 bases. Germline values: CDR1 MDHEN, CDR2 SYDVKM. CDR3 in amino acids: CASSLVGQPQHF. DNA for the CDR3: TGTGCCAGCAGTTTGGTGGGGCAGCCCCAGCATTTT. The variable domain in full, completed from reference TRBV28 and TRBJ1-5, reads DVKVTQSSRYLVKRTGEKVFLECVQDMDHENMFWYRQDPGLGLRLIYFSYDVKMKEKGDIPEGYSVSREKKERFSLILESASTNQTSMYLCASSLVGQPQHFGDGTRLSIL.

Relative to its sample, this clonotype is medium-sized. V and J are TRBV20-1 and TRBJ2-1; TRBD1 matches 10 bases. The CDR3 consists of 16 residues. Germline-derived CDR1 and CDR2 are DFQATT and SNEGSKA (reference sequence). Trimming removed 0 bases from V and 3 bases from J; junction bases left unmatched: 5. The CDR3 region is CSARDPGTGDYNEQFF. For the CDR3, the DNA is TGCAGTGCTAGAGATCCCGGGACAGGGGACTACAATGAGCAGTTCTTC.

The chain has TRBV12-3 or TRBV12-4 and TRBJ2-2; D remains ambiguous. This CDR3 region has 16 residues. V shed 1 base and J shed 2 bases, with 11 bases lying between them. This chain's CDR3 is CASSLERAVNTGELFF. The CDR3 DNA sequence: TGTGCCAGCAGTTTAGAACGTGCCGTCAACACCGGGGAGCTGTTTTTT.

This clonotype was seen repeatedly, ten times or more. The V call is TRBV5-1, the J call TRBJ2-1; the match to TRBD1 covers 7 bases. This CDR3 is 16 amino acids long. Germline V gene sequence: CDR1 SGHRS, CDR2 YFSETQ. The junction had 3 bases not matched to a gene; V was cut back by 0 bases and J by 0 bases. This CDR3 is CASSLEDRVSYNEQFF. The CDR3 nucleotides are TGCGCCAGCAGCTTGGAAGACAGGGTCTCCTACAATGAGCAGTTCTTC.

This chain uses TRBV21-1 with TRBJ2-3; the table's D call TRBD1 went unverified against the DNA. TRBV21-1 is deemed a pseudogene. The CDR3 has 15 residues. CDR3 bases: TGTGCCAGCCTACGGGGGACAGCTGAGGCAGATACGCAGTATTTT. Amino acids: CASLRGTAEADTQYF.

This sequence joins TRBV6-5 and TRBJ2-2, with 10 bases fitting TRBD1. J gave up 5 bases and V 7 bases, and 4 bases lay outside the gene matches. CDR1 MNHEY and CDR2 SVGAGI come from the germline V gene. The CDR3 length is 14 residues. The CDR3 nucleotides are TGTGCCAGCATGGACAGGGGGTTAACCGGGGAGCTGTTTTTT. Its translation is CASMDRGLTGELFF.

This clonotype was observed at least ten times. CDR3 coding DNA: TGTGCCAGCAGCTTAGCTGCCGGCAGGGTTGGGGGCACAGATACGCAGTATTTT. Residues: CASSLAAGRVGGTDTQYF. J is TRBJ2-3 and V is TRBV7-2, with TRBD1 as a possible D gene (5 bases). CDR1 is SGHTA, CDR2 FQGNSA, per germline. The V end lost 0 bases, the J end lost 1 base, and 17 bases lay between the germline ends. This CDR3 is built from 18 residues.

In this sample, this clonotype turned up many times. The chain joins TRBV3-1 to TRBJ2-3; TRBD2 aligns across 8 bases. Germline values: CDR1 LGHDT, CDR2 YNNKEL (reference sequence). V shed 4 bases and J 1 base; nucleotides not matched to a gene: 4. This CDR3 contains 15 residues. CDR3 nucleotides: TGTGCCAGCAGCCCAAGCGGGGGCCGCACAGATACGCAGTATTTT. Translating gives CASSPSGGRTDTQYF.

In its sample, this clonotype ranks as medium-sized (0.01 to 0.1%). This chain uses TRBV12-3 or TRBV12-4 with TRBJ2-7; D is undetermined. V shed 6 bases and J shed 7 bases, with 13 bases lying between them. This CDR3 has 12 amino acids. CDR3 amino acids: CASSSTIWEQYF. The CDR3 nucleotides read TGTGCCAGCAGCTCGACAATCTGGGAGCAGTACTTC.

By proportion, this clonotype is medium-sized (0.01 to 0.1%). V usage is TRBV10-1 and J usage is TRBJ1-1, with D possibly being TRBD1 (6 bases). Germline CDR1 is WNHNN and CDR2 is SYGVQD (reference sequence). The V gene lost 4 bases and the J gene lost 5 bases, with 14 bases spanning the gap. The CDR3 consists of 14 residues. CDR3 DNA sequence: TGCGCCAGCAGTGCTCGGGGGGCAAGGACTGAAGCTTTCTTT. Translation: CASSARGARTEAFF.